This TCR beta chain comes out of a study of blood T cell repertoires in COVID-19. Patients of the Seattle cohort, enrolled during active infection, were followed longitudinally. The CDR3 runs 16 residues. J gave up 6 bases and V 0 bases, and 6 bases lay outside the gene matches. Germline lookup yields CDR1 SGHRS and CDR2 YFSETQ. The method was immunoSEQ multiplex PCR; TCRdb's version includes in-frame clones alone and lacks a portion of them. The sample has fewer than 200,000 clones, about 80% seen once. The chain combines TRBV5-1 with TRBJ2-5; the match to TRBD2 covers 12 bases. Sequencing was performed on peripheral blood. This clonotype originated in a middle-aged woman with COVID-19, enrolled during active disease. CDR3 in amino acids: CASSLAPTSGRKTQYF. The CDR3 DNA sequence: TGCGCCAGCAGCTTGGCCCCGACTAGCGGGAGAAAGACCCAGTACTTC.